A single sample is the source of the 12 T cell receptor beta chains below, sequenced in a study of blood T cell repertoires in COVID-19. This table comes from immunoSEQ multiplex PCR, and its TCRdb copy is limited to in-frame clones, with some not included. The table includes about 66,000 clones, roughly 90% detected once. Sample: peripheral blood. The receptors derive from a man between 60 and 70 years old with acute or convalescent COVID-19.

The rearrangement uses TRBV15 and TRBJ1-3; D call uncertain. Trimming removed 4 bases at V and 4 bases at J, with 17 bases between. This CDR3 has 16 amino acids. CDR1 is LNHNV and CDR2 is YYDKDF in the germline V gene (reference sequence). The CDR3 sequence: CATSTLGGRTGNTIYF. For the CDR3, the DNA is TGTGCCACCAGCACCCTCGGAGGACGGACGGGAAACACCATATATTTT.

The rearrangement uses TRBV6-5 and TRBJ2-7, with a possible D match to TRBD2 (5 bases). V was pared by 10 bases and J by 5 bases, with 21 bases between. CDR1 is MNHEY, CDR2 SVGAGI, per germline. CDR3 length: 14 residues. The CDR3 loop reads CATNGLRVDDEQYF. The CDR3 bases are TGTGCCACCAACGGACTCCGTGTTGACGACGAGCAGTACTTC.

The genes are TRBV9 and TRBJ1-1; 10 bases agree with TRBD1. With V trimmed by 3 bases and J by 5 bases, 4 bases remained unmatched. This CDR3 has 14 amino acids. Germline CDR1 and CDR2: SGDLS and YYNGEE. This chain's CDR3 is CASSEGQGITEAFF. The CDR3 DNA reads TGTGCCAGCAGCGAGGGACAGGGGATTACTGAAGCTTTCTTT. Looking up the rest from reference TRBV9 and TRBJ1-1 gives the full variable domain: DSGVTQTPKHLITATGQRVTLRCSPRSGDLSVYWYQQSLDQGLQFLIQYYNGEERAKGNILERFSAQQFPDLHSELNLSSLELGDSALYFCASSEGQGITEAFFGQGTRLTVV.

The CDR3 loop is CASSPIESSGQPQHF. As DNA, the CDR3 is TGTGCCAGCAGCCCCATCGAAAGCTCGGGTCAGCCCCAGCATTTT. V gene TRBV2 combines with J gene TRBJ1-5, with D hard to call. This CDR3 spans 15 amino acids. V lost 6 bases and J lost 6, with 18 bases in between. CDR1 and CDR2 (germline): SNHLY, FYNNEI.

The chain couples TRBV5-1 to TRBJ2-1; 7 positions match TRBD1. The germline gives CDR1 SGHRS, CDR2 YFSETQ. V dropped 0 bases and J dropped 4; count of bases not matched to a gene: 7. The CDR3 has 16 amino acids. CDR3 sequence: CASSLEGRGLYNEQFF. In DNA, the CDR3 is TGCGCCAGCAGCTTGGAGGGCAGGGGGTTATACAATGAGCAGTTCTTC.

The chain has TRBV19 and TRBJ1-1, with D hard to call. Between the trimmed V and J ends, which lost 3 bases and 1 base, there was a span of 6 bases. The CDR3 has 13 amino acids. Germline values: CDR1 LNHDA, CDR2 SQIVND (reference sequence). The CDR3 reads CASSIRANTEAFF. Here the CDR3 DNA reads TGTGCCAGTAGTATCCGAGCGAACACTGAAGCTTTCTTT.

The rearrangement joins TRBV18 to TRBJ1-2, with D maybe TRBD1 (5 bases). The germline V and J ends were trimmed by 2 bases and 4 bases, with 11 bases remaining between them. This CDR3 comprises 14 residues. Germline-derived CDR1 and CDR2 are KGHSH and LQKENI. This chain's CDR3 is CASSPLGQGYGYTF. The CDR3 DNA reads as TGTGCCAGCTCACCATTAGGTCAGGGCTATGGCTACACCTTC.

The CDR3 DNA follows: TGTGCCAGCAGACCACAGGGAGGGAATCAGCCCCAGCATTTT. Protein sequence: CASRPQGGNQPQHF. V is TRBV27 and J is TRBJ1-5; possibly TRBD1 for D (6 bases). V lost 6 bases, J lost 4 bases, and 13 bases lay in between. Germline V gene sequence: CDR1 MNHEY, CDR2 SMNVEV (reference sequence). This CDR3 has 14 residues.

The chain combines TRBV20-1 with TRBJ2-3; TRBD2 might be the D (5 bases). In germline, CDR1 is DFQATT, CDR2 SNEGSKA (reference sequence). The CDR3 extends over 11 amino acids. V lost 3 bases to trimming and J lost 12 bases, with 13 bases between them. As DNA, the CDR3 is TGCAGTGCTAGGAGGACTGGCGTTCAGTATTTT. This translates into CSARRTGVQYF.

The chain couples TRBV2 to TRBJ1-1, with D possibly matching TRBD1 (6 bases). The CDR3 runs 15 residues. V dropped 10 bases and J dropped 4 bases, with 22 bases sitting between them. Germline-derived CDR1 and CDR2 are SNHLY and FYNNEI. The CDR3 reads CATTLQGSMSTEAFF. In DNA, the CDR3 is TGTGCCACTACTTTACAGGGATCGATGAGCACTGAAGCTTTCTTT.

The rearrangement links TRBV5-4 to TRBJ1-2; TRBD1 agrees at 9 bases. The CDR3 length is 17 residues. The V and J ends lost 3 bases and 6 bases, in that order; junction bases with no gene match: 15. Germline V gene sequence: CDR1 SGHNT, CDR2 YYREEE (reference sequence). CDR3 sequence reads: CASSSGQGTRWHNGYTF. The CDR3 DNA reads as TGTGCCAGCAGCTCCGGACAGGGGACTCGATGGCACAATGGCTACACCTTC.

This sequence joins TRBV7-2 and TRBJ1-5; D unclear. Trimming left V 1 base short and J 4 bases short, with 5 bases between. The CDR3 contains 13 residues. Germline CDR1 reads SGHTA; CDR2 reads FQGNSA. The CDR3 spells CASSLDSNQPQHF. CDR3 bases: TGTGCCAGCAGCTTAGATTCAAATCAGCCCCAGCATTTT.